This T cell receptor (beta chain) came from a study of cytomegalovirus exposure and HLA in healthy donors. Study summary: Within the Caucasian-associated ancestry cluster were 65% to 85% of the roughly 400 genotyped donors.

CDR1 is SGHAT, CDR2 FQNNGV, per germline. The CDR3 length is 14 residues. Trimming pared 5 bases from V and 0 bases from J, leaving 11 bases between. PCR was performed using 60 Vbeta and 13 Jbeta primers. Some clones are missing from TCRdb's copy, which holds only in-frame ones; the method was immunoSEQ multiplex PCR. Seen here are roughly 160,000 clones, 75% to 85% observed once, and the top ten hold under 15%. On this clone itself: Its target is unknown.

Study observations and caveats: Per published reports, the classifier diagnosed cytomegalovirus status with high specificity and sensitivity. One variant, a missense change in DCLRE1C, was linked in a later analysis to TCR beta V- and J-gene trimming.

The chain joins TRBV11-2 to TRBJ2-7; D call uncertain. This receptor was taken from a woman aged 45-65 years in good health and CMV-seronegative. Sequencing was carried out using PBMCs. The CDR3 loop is CASSPWASSYEQYF. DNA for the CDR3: TGTGCCAGCAGCCCGTGGGCATCCTCCTACGAGCAGTACTTC.